These 2 T cell receptor beta chains came from one sample sequenced in a study of Graves' ophthalmopathy and Graves' hyperthyroidism. The sequenced template was RNA, covering the TCR beta CDR3 region. HTBI primers served in a first-round RT-PCR, which a second-round multiplex PCR followed. One entry per CDR3 protein, called by TCRdb with MiXCR from the multiplex PCR reads. The data contain 200,000 to 250,000 distinct CDR3 sequences, 20% to 25% of them singletons. Material: peripheral blood. The receptors here all came from a woman aged 50 to 60 with Graves' ophthalmopathy.

This clonotype appeared many times. The chain recombines TRBV5-1 with TRBJ2-4; D may be TRBD1 (6 bases). V lost 0 bases, J lost 3 bases, and 13 bases lay in between. The CDR3 sequence is 16 residues long. CDR1 and CDR2 (germline): SGHRS, YFSETQ. As DNA, the CDR3 is TGCGCCAGCAGCTTGGAGGGGGTAGGAGTCAAAAACATTCAGTACTTC. It yields the protein CASSLEGVGVKNIQYF.

This clonotype appeared many times. The chain is built from TRBV2 and TRBJ2-7; 11 bases line up with TRBD1. The CDR3 covers 15 residues. In germline, CDR1 is SNHLY, CDR2 FYNNEI. The V and J ends lost 4 bases and 4 bases, in that order; junction bases with no gene match: 6. The CDR3 loop reads CASSGTGGEEYEQYF. CDR3 in DNA: TGTGCCAGCAGTGGGACAGGGGGCGAGGAATACGAGCAGTACTTC.